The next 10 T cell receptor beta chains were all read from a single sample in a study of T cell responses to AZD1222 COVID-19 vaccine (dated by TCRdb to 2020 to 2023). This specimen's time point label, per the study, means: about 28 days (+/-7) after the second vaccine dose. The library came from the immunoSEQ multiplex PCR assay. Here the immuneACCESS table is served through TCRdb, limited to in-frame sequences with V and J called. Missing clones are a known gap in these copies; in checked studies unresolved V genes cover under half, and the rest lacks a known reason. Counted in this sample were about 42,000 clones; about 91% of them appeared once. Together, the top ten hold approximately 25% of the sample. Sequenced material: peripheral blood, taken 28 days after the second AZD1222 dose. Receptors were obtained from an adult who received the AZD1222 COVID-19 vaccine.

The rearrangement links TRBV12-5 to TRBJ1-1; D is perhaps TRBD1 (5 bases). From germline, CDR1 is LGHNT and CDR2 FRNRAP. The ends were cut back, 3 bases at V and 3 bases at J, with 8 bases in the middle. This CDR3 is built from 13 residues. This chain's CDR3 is CASGFSRDTEAFF. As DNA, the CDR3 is TGTGCTAGTGGTTTCTCCAGGGACACTGAAGCTTTCTTT.

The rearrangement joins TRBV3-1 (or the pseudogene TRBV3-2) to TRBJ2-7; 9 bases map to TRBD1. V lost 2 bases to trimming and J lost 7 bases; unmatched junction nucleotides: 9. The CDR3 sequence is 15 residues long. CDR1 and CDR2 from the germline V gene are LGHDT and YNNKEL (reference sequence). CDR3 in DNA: TGTGCCAGCAGCCAATGGGAACAGGGGGCGGGAGAGCAGTACTTC. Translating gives CASSQWEQGAGEQYF.

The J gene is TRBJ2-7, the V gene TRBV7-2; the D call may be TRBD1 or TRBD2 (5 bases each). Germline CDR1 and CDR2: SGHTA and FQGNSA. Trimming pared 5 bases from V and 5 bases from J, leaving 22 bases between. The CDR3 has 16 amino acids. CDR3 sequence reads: CASSAARDAWRNEQYF. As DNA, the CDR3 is TGTGCCAGCAGCGCCGCCCGGGACGCCTGGCGCAACGAGCAGTACTTC.

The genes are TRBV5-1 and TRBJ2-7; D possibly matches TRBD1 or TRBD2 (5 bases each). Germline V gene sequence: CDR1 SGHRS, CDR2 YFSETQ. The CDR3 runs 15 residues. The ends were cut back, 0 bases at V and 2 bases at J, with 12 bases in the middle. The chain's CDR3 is CASSLGTGLTYEQYF. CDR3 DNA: TGCGCCAGCAGCTTGGGAACGGGGCTAACCTACGAGCAGTACTTC.

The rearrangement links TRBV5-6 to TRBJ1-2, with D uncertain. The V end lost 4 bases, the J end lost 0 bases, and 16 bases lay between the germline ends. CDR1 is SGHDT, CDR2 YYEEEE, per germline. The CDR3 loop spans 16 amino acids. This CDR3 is CASSPDGGMSNYGYTF. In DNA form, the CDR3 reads TGTGCCAGCAGCCCGGACGGAGGAATGTCTAACTATGGCTACACCTTC.

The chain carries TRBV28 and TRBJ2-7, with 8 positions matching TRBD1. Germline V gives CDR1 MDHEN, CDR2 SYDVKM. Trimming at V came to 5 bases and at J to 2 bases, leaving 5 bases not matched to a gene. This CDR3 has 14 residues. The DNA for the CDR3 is TGTGCCAGCAGTCCGGGACAGGCGACCTACGAGCAGTACTTC. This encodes CASSPGQATYEQYF.

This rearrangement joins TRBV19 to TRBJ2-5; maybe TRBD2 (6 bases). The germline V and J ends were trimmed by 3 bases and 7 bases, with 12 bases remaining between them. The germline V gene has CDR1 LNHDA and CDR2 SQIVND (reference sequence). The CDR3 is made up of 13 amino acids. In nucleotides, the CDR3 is TGTGCCAGTAGTATGGCGGGGAAGGGGACCCAGTACTTC. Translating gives CASSMAGKGTQYF.

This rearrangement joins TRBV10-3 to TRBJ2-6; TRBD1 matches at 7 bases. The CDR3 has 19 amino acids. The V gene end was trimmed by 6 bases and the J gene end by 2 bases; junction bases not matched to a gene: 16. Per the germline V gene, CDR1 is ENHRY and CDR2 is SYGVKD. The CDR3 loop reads CAIRGLTPGQKAGANVLTF. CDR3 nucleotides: TGTGCCATCAGGGGCTTAACACCGGGACAGAAAGCTGGGGCCAACGTCCTGACTTTC.

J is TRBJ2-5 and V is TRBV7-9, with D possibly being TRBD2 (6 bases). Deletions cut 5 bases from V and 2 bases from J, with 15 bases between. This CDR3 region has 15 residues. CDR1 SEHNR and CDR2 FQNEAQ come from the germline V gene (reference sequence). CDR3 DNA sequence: TGTGCCAGCAGCCCGGGGGTAGCGGTACAAGAGACCCAGTACTTC. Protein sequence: CASSPGVAVQETQYF.

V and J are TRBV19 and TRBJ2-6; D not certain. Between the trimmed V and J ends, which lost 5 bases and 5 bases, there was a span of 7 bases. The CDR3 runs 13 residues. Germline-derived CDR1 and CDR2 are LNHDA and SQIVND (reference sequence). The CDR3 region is CASSPVRANVLTF. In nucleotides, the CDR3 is TGTGCCAGTAGTCCCGTCCGGGCCAACGTCCTGACTTTC.